This T cell receptor (beta chain) was identified in a study of T-cell memory formation after mild COVID-19. Study at large: Largely, the TCR clusters proved donor specific.

TCRdb used MiXCR to reprocess the 5' RACE reads, holding one entry per CDR3 protein. The profile shows some 320,000 distinct CDR3 sequences, approximately 14% of them singletons. This CDR3 spans 15 amino acids. The germline gives CDR1 SGHTA, CDR2 FQGNSA. V shed 5 bases, J shed 9 bases, and the junction held 10 bases outside the gene matches. This clonotype has more than one count but fewer than ten. Its matching antigen is unknown. Notes on the study in general: Cross-reactive memory appears to have joined, as suggested by some responding clones showing up in pre-infection memory. What remained unconfirmed was the SARS-CoV-2 specificity of second-wave clones peaking on day 37. Contracting CD4+ clones were located mainly in CM and EM, and CD8+ clones in EMRA.

Sequenced sample: PBMCs or a T cell subset sorted from them (not recorded which). The chain uses TRBV7-2 and TRBJ1-6, with 7 nucleotides matching TRBD1. The clonotype comes from a man between 18 and 35 years old who had mild COVID-19 (a few samples of this study predate the infection). Cell type and time point are not known. The CDR3 nucleotides are TGTGCCAGCAGCCCAGTAGGGGGCCTGGGTTCACCCCTCCACTTT. Translated: CASSPVGGLGSPLHF.